In this sample, the clone carrying this TCR beta chain turned up many times. No antigen is known for it. These data originate in a study of molecular identifiers for immune sequencing clone quantification. Study results and limitations: Clone sizes could be underestimated for highly expanded clones when identical TCR molecules share a barcode. Clones above 20 RNA copies contained over 97% of effector molecules and under 1% of naive molecules.

The authors built bulk TCR libraries by previously described methods with listed TCR primers. TCRdb re-called the PCR reads through MiXCR, storing one row per CDR3 protein. The sample yields around 300,000 distinct CDR3 sequences, 24% seen once. CD8+CD4-CCR7+CD45RA+ sorting gave the naive CD8 T cells. The sequence was obtained from a human donor in good health. Some libraries in this study had Jurkat cell RNA spiked in. The source material was naive CD8+ T cells from blood, with Jurkat cell RNA spiked in. The subset is: FACS-sorted CD8+CD4-CCR7+CD45RA+ naive T cells.

This chain's CDR3 is CASSQDEGHTQYF. The CDR3 bases are TGCGCCAGCAGCCAAGATGAGGGACATACGCAGTATTTT. This chain connects TRBV4-3 to TRBJ2-3; D possibly uses TRBD1 or TRBD2 (5 bases each). CDR1 is LGHNA and CDR2 is YSLEER in the germline V gene. This CDR3 contains 13 residues. V was pared by 0 bases and J by 7 bases, with 8 bases between.